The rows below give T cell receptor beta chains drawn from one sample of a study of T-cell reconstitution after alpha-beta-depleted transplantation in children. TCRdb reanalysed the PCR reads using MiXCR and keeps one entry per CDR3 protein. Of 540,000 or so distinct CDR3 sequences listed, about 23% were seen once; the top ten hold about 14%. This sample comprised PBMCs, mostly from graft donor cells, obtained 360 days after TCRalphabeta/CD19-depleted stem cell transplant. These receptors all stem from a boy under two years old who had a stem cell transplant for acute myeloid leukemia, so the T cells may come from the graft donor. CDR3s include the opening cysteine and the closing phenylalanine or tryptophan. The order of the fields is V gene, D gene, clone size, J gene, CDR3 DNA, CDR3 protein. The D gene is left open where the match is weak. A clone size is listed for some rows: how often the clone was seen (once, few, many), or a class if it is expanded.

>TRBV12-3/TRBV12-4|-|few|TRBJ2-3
TGTGCCAGCAGTCCACGAGCAGGGGGGCGTGGAGATACGCAGTATTTT
CASSPRAGGRGDTQYF
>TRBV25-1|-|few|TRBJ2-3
TGTGCCAGCAGTGGGTGGGATCAGCCCCAGTATTTT
CASSGWDQPQYF
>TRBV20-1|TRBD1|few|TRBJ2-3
TGCAGTGCCGTAACCATCTTTTTCATCCGGGACAGCACGACTAGCACAGATACGCAGTATTTT
CSAVTIFFIRDSTTSTDTQYF
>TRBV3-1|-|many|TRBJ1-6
TGTGCCAGCAGCCTCCTCCCGAAGACCACAGGTGATTCACCCCTCCACTTT
CASSLLPKTTGDSPLHF
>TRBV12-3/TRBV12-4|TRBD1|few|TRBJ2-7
TGTGCCAGCAGTTTCGGGACAGGGTATAGGGAGCAGTACTTC
CASSFGTGYREQYF
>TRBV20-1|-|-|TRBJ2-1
TGCAGTGCTAGAGTGAGTCGGGGCTCCTACAATGAGCAGTTCTTC
CSARVSRGSYNEQFF
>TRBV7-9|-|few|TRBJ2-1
TGTGCCAGCAGCTTACCGGGACCCCGCTCCTACAATGAGCAGTTCTTC
CASSLPGPRSYNEQFF
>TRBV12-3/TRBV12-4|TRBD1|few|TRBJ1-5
TGTGCCAGCAGACAGGGGGGGACAGCTCAGCCCCAGCATTTT
CASRQGGTAQPQHF
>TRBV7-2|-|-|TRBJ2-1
TGTGCCAGCAGCCGCACTAGAACTAACAATGAGCAGTTCTTC
CASSRTRTNNEQFF
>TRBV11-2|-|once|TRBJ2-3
TGTGCCAGCAGCCCAGCCCCCGGGAGAATGGCCCGGACAGATACGCAGTATTTT
CASSPAPGRMARTDTQYF
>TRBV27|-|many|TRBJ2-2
TGTGCCAGCAGTCAAGTGGGATATCCCGGGGAGCTGTTTTTT
CASSQVGYPGELFF
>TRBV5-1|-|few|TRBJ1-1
TGCGCCAGCTTTGAGCCGAACACTGAAGCTTTCTTT
CASFEPNTEAFF
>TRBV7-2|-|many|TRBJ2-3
TGTGCCAGCAGCCACCCGGGGGAGGATACGCAGTATTTT
CASSHPGEDTQYF
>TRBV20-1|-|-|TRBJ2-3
TGCAGTGCAATAGAGGCCGGTACGCAGTATTTT
CSAIEAGTQYF
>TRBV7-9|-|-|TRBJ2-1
TGTGCCAGCAGATCACGAGGCGGGGCCTACAATGAGCAGTTCTTC
CASRSRGGAYNEQFF
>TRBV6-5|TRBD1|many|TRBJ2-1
TGTGCCAGCAGTTCCGGGACAGCCTCCTATGATGAGCAGTTCTTC
CASSSGTASYDEQFF
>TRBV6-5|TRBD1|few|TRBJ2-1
TGTGCCAGCAGTTACCTGGGACAGGGTCCCTACAATGAGCAGTTCTTC
CASSYLGQGPYNEQFF
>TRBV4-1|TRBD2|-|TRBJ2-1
TGCGCCAGCAGAGCGACTAGCGGGGGTCAAGAGCAGTTCTTC
CASRATSGGQEQFF
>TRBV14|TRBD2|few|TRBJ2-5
TGTGCCAGCAGGAGTTGGGAGGGCGAGACCCAGTACTTC
CASRSWEGETQYF
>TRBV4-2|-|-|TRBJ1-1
TGTGCCAGCAGCCCCTCCGGGGGCCCTGAAGCTTTCTTT
CASSPSGGPEAFF
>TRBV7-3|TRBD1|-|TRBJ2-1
TGTGCCAGCAGCTTACACAGGGGAACCTACAATGAGCAGTTCTTC
CASSLHRGTYNEQFF
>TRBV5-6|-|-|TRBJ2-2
TGTGCCAGCAGCTTGGCCAGGCAGTTCTACACCGGGGAGCTGTTTTTT
CASSLARQFYTGELFF
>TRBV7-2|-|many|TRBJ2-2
TGTGCCAGCAGCTTAAGGGTCGGAGGGCCCACCGGGGAGCTGTTTTTT
CASSLRVGGPTGELFF
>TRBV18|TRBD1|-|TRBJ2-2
TGTGCCAGCTCACTGCTGACAGGGGCCACCGGGGAGCTGTTTTTT
CASSLLTGATGELFF
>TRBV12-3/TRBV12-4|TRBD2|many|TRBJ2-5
TGTGCCAGCAGTCCATGGGGGGGACCGGAGACCCAGTACTTC
CASSPWGGPETQYF
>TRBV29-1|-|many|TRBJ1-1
TGCAGCGTTGATGGGAACACTGAAGCTTTCTTT
CSVDGNTEAFF
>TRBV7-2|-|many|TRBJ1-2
TGTGCCAGCTCCGGACAAGGCCCGACTAACTATGGCTACACCTTC
CASSGQGPTNYGYTF
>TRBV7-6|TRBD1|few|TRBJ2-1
TGTGCCAGCAGCTCGATGATTGGACAGGCCTACAATGAGCAGTTCTTC
CASSSMIGQAYNEQFF
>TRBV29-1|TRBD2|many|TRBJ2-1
TGCAGCGTCCCCGGGGGCGGGGGGAAGTGGGATGAGCAGTTCTTC
CSVPGGGGKWDEQFF
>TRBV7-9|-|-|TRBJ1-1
TGTGCCAGCGCCCCCGGAGTTTTCGAAGCTTTCTTT
CASAPGVFEAFF
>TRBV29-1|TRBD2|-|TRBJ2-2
TGCAGCGTTGACGGGGGGTCGACCGGGGAGCTGTTTTTT
CSVDGGSTGELFF
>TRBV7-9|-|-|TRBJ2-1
TGTGCCAGCAGCCAACCTACACTTCCCTCCTACAATGAGCAGTTCTTC
CASSQPTLPSYNEQFF
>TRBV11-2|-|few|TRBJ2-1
TGTGCCAGCAGCTTTAAAGTTCTGCACCCAGAGCAGTTCTTC
CASSFKVLHPEQFF
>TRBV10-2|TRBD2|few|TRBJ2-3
TGCGCCAGCAGCCCGGGGAGGGTGAGCGGAAGCACAGATACGCAGTATTTT
CASSPGRVSGSTDTQYF